These 22 T cell receptor beta chains came from one sample sequenced in a study of metastatic and nonmetastatic thyroid tumors. The entire patient cohort was treatment-naive prior to thyroid surgery. MiXCR was used by TCRdb to re-call the PCR reads. Counted here are 39,000 or so clones, around 43% occurring once; the ten biggest clones make up around 22%. The specimen was tumor tissue. The origin of the receptors is a male donor with papillary thyroid cancer or a benign thyroid nodule (not recorded which). Some clones in this sample may be carry-over from other donors' samples.

The chain couples TRBV30 to TRBJ2-1; the match to TRBD2 covers 11 bases. Germline values: CDR1 GTSNPN, CDR2 SVGIG (reference sequence). The CDR3 runs 15 residues. V gave up 2 bases and J gave up 3 bases; unmatched junction bases: 3. The CDR3 nucleotides are TGTGCCTGGAGTCCCCTAGCGGGAGGCTACAATGAGCAGTTCTTC. It yields the protein CAWSPLAGGYNEQFF.

This chain's CDR3 is CASTPFHGLASGNTIYF. The CDR3 DNA is TGTGCCAGCACCCCCTTCCATGGGCTAGCGTCTGGAAACACCATATATTTT. This chain joins TRBV12-3 or TRBV12-4 and TRBJ1-3; D gene uncertain. The V end was cut by 7 bases, the J end by 1 base, with 20 bases between. This CDR3 region has 17 residues.

This clone was seen at least ten times. CDR3 coding DNA: TGTGCCAGCAGTTCTACCGGGACAGTAGTCACAGATACGCAGTATTTT. Translation: CASSSTGTVVTDTQYF. J is TRBJ2-3 and V is TRBV12-3 or TRBV12-4; the match to TRBD1 covers 7 bases. Losses at the gene ends were 4 bases for V and 2 bases for J; bases not matched to a gene: 9. The CDR3 length is 16 residues.

The chain employs TRBV30 and TRBJ2-7; D perhaps matches TRBD2 (6 bases). V was shortened by 0 bases and J by 5 bases, with 14 bases between the two germline ends. CDR3 length: 14 residues. CDR1 is GTSNPN and CDR2 is SVGIG in the germline V gene (reference sequence). Here the CDR3 reads CAWSVGGDSHEQYF. In DNA, the CDR3 is TGTGCCTGGAGTGTCGGAGGGGATTCTCACGAGCAGTACTTC.

The rearrangement links TRBV5-1 to TRBJ1-2; D is perhaps TRBD1 (6 bases). Germline-derived CDR1 and CDR2 are SGHRS and YFSETQ. This CDR3 region has 15 residues. V was trimmed by 0 bases and J by 7 bases, leaving 16 bases between them. CDR3 sequence: CASSLDTGARSGYTF. For the CDR3, the DNA is TGCGCCAGCAGCTTGGATACGGGGGCGCGATCTGGCTACACCTTC.

This clone was counted once. V gene TRBV5-1 combines with J gene TRBJ2-7; TRBD1 agrees at 7 bases. V shed 3 bases and J 7 bases; nucleotides not matched to a gene: 7. Germline loops: CDR1 SGHRS, CDR2 YFSETQ. The CDR3 is 13 amino acids. The CDR3 DNA reads as TGCGCCAGCAGCTCCGGACAGGCCGCGGAGCAGTACTTC. It specifies CASSSGQAAEQYF.

This chain uses TRBV5-1 with TRBJ2-2; TRBD1 might be the D (8 bases). This CDR3 spans 14 amino acids. The germline V and J ends were trimmed by 3 bases and 6 bases, with 12 bases remaining between them. Germline V gives CDR1 SGHRS, CDR2 YFSETQ. CDR3 loop: CASSWTGRAGELFF. CDR3 nucleotides: TGCGCCAGCAGCTGGACAGGGAGGGCCGGGGAGCTGTTTTTT.

The V gene is TRBV30, the J gene TRBJ1-2, with D possibly TRBD1 on 6 matching bases. CDR1 is GTSNPN, CDR2 SVGIG, per germline (reference sequence). V was shortened by 5 bases and J by 4 bases, with 26 bases between the two germline ends. CDR3 length: 17 residues. The DNA of the CDR3 is TGTGCCTGGGAAGGGGGTTTAGGACTCTCGGGACGCTATGGCTACACCTTC. Its translation is CAWEGGLGLSGRYGYTF.

The rearrangement uses TRBV4-1 and TRBJ2-2; D is perhaps TRBD1 or TRBD2 (6 bases each). V lost 4 bases, J lost 6 bases, and 15 bases lay in between. This CDR3 comprises 15 residues. Per the germline V gene, CDR1 is MGHRA and CDR2 is YSYEKL. In DNA form, the CDR3 reads TGCGCCAGCAGCCTAGAAGCTAGGGGGGCCGGGGAGCTGTTTTTT. As protein: CASSLEARGAGELFF.

The V and J genes are TRBV7-8 and TRBJ1-1, with D maybe TRBD1 (5 bases). This CDR3 has 13 residues. Germline V lookup: CDR1 SGHVS, CDR2 FQNEAQ. V lost 3 bases, J lost 1 base, and 6 bases lay in between. CDR3 sequence reads: CASSFTGNTEAFF. As DNA, the CDR3 is TGTGCCAGCAGCTTTACAGGGAACACTGAAGCTTTCTTT.

This clone was observed a few times. The rearrangement joins TRBV6-1 to TRBJ1-6; TRBD1 matches 11 bases. CDR3 size: 14 residues. Per the germline V gene, CDR1 is MNHNS and CDR2 is SASEGT. V lost 5 bases and J lost 14; bases outside the gene matches: 8. The chain's CDR3 is CASSLDRGPQALHF. The CDR3 coding sequence is TGTGCCAGCAGTCTGGACAGGGGGCCCCAGGCCCTCCACTTT.

This clone was seen a handful of times. The chain is built from TRBV6-1 and TRBJ1-6; TRBD1 agrees at 7 bases. Germline V gene lookup returns CDR1 MNHNS and CDR2 SASEGT. V trimming: 5 bases; J trimming: 8 bases; junction bases outside the gene matches: 3. There are 13 residues in the CDR3. This chain's CDR3 is CASSWDSDSPLHF. In DNA, the CDR3 is TGTGCCAGCAGTTGGGACAGTGATTCACCCCTCCACTTT.

This clone has a count of ten or more. This chain joins TRBV2 and TRBJ2-2; D call uncertain. Between the trimmed V and J ends, which lost 7 bases and 1 base, there was a span of 7 bases. The CDR3 loop spans 13 amino acids. Germline V gene sequence: CDR1 SNHLY, CDR2 FYNNEI. This CDR3 is CASTGQNTGELFF. CDR3 in DNA: TGTGCCAGCACCGGGCAGAACACCGGGGAGCTGTTTTTT.

The chain has TRBV11-2 and TRBJ2-7; perhaps TRBD2 as D (5 bases). CDR1 SGHAT and CDR2 FQNNGV come from the germline V gene. The CDR3 has 16 amino acids. Trimming removed 1 base at V and 0 bases at J, with 13 bases between. CDR3 protein: CASSLVNGDYSYEQYF. The DNA of the CDR3 is TGTGCCAGCAGCTTAGTAAACGGGGATTACTCCTACGAGCAGTACTTC.

V and J are TRBV7-3 and TRBJ1-2; D is possibly TRBD1 (5 bases). With 1 base removed from V and 7 bases from J, the gap between germline ends came to 7 bases. The CDR3 contains 12 residues. Germline CDR1 reads SGHTA; CDR2 reads FQGTGA. The CDR3 sequence is CASSLSGAGYTF. The CDR3 nucleotides are TGTGCCAGCAGCTTAAGCGGGGCTGGCTACACCTTC.

This chain links TRBV13 with TRBJ2-2; D call uncertain. Trimming left V 4 bases short and J 0 bases short, with 3 bases between. The germline CDR1 and CDR2 sequences are PRHDT and FYEKMQ (reference sequence). CDR3 size: 13 residues. For the CDR3, the DNA is TGTGCCAGCAGCTCATCGAACACCGGGGAGCTGTTTTTT. Amino acids: CASSSSNTGELFF.

This chain joins TRBV27 and TRBJ2-5; D is unclear. The germline V gene encodes CDR1 MNHEY and CDR2 SMNVEV (reference sequence). This CDR3 region has 13 residues. Deletions cut 3 bases from V and 3 bases from J, with 8 bases between. CDR3 residues: CASSLDSKETQYF. CDR3 DNA: TGTGCCAGCAGTTTGGATTCTAAAGAGACCCAGTACTTC.

The gene calls are TRBV20-1 and TRBJ2-3, with D unclear. This CDR3 contains 14 residues. Looked up from germline, CDR1 is DFQATT and CDR2 is SNEGSKA (reference sequence). Trimming removed 0 bases from V and 5 bases from J, with 12 bases in between. The CDR3 DNA reads TGCAGTGCTAGAGATAGGGCCGTCCGAGATACGCAGTATTTT. This gives the protein CSARDRAVRDTQYF.

The chain joins TRBV11-2 to TRBJ2-7; D is uncertain. The CDR3 runs 11 residues. Germline loops: CDR1 SGHAT, CDR2 FQNNGV. With 8 bases removed from V and 3 bases from J, the gap between germline ends came to 8 bases. The CDR3 DNA reads as TGTGCCAGCGAACGAGGCTACGAGCAGTACTTC. Residues: CASERGYEQYF.

In this sample, this clone is large (0.1 to 1%). The rearrangement links TRBV5-1 to TRBJ2-7; the D is unclear. The germline V gene encodes CDR1 SGHRS and CDR2 YFSETQ. This CDR3 region has 15 residues. Trimming removed 0 bases at V and 0 bases at J, with 10 bases between. Written as DNA, the CDR3 is TGCGCCAGCAGCTTGGCGGCAGAAAGCTCCTACGAGCAGTACTTC. This gives the protein CASSLAAESSYEQYF.

This sequence joins TRBV6-2 or TRBV6-3 and TRBJ1-1; 7 bases are shared with TRBD1. The V gene end was trimmed by 3 bases and the J gene end by 4 bases; junction bases not matched to a gene: 5. The CDR3 covers 14 residues. Germline CDR1 is MNHEY and CDR2 is SVGEGT. The CDR3, as DNA: TGTGCCAGCAGTTATGGTCAGGGGGGCACTGAAGCTTTCTTT. This gives the protein CASSYGQGGTEAFF.

The table lists this clone with a few counts. The chain's CDR3 is CASSPGTSGGLSYEQYF. In DNA form, the CDR3 reads TGTGCCAGCAGTCCCGGGACTAGCGGGGGCCTCTCCTACGAGCAGTACTTC. The chain couples TRBV27 to TRBJ2-7; 14 bases are a match to TRBD2. In germline, CDR1 is MNHEY, CDR2 SMNVEV (reference sequence). CDR3 length equals 17 residues. V shed 5 bases and J 0 bases; nucleotides not matched to a gene: 6.